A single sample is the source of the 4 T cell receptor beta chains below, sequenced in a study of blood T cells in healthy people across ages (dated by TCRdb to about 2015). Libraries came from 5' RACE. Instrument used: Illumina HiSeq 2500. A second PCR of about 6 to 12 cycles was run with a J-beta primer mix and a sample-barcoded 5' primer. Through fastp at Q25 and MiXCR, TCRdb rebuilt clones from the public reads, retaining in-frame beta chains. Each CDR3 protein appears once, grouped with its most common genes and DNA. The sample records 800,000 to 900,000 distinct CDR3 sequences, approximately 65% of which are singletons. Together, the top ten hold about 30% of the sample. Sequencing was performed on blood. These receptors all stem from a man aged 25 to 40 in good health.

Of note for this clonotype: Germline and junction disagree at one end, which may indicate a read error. The CDR3 DNA reads as TGTGCCAGCAGTGAAGCCGACAGGAGCGGTGGGACCCTGTACTTC. Translated: CASSEADRSGGTLYF. The chain is built from TRBV6-1 and TRBJ2-5, with D possibly matching TRBD1 (6 bases). This CDR3 is built from 15 residues. CDR1 and CDR2 (germline): MNHNS, SASEGT.

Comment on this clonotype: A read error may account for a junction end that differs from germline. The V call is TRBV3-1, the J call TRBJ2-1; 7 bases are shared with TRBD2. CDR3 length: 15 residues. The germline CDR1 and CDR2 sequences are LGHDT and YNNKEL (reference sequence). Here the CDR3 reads CAGSQPSGMYNEQFF. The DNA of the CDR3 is TGTGCCGGCAGCCAGCCTAGCGGCATGTACAATGAGCAGTTCTTC.

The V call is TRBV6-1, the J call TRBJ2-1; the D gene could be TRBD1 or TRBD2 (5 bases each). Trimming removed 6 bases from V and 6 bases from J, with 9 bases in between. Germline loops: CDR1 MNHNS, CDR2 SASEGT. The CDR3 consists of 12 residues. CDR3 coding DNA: TGTGCCAGCAGCGGGGACCTCAATGAGCAGTTCTTC. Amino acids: CASSGDLNEQFF.

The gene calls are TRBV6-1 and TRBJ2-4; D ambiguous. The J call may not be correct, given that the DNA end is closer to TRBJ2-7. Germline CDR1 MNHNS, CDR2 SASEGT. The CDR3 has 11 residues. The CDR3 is CASSEIDEQYF. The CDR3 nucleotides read TGTGCCAGCAGTGAAATTGACGAGCAGTACTTC.